The clone carrying this TCR beta chain showed up just once. This entry belongs to a study of control samples from healthy donors and cancer patients. Clones were read by immunoSEQ multiplex PCR, and TCRdb kept only the in-frame ones, dropping some. The sample lists approximately 150,000 clones, about 86% occurring once. V was clipped by 6 bases and J by 2 bases; unmatched bases: 3. CDR3 size: 13 residues. From germline, CDR1 is MNHNY and CDR2 SVGAGI (reference sequence). The chain uses TRBV6-6 and TRBJ2-7; 8 bases are a match to TRBD1. The specimen was blood. This clonotype was obtained from a man aged 18 to 30 in good health. The CDR3 here is CASRRTGPYEQYF. CDR3 in DNA: TGTGCCAGCAGGCGGACAGGGCCCTACGAGCAGTACTTC.